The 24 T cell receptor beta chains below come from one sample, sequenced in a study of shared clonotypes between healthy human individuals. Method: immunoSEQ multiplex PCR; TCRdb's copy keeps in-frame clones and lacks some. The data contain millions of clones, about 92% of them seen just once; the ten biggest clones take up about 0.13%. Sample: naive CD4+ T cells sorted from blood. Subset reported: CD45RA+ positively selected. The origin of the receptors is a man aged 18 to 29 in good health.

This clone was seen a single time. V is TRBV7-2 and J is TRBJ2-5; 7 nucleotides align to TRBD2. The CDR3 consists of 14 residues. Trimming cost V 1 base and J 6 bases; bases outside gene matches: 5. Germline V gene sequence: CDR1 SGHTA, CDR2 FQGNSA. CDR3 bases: TGTGCCAGCAGCTTAGGCGGGAGCTCGCAGACCCAGTACTTC. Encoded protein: CASSLGGSSQTQYF.

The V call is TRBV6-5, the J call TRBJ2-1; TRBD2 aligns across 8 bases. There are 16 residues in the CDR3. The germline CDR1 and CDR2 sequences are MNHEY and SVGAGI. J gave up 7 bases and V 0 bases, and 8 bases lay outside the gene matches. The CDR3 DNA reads TGTGCCAGCAGTTACTCGATGTCGGGAGGGCCGAATGAGCAGTTCTTC. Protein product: CASSYSMSGGPNEQFF.

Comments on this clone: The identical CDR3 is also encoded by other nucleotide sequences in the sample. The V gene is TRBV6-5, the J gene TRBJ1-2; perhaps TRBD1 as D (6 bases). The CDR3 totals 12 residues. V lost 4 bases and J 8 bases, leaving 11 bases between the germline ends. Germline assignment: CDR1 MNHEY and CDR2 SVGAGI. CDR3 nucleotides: TGTGCCAGCAGTTCCCCAGGGGTCGGCTACACCTTC. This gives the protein CASSSPGVGYTF.

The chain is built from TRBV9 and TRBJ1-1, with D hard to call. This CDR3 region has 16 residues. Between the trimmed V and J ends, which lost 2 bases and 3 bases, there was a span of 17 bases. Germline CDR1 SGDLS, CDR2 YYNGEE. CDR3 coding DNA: TGTGCCAGCAGCGTCGCTCCAGGAATCGGGGACACTGAAGCTTTCTTT. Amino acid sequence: CASSVAPGIGDTEAFF.

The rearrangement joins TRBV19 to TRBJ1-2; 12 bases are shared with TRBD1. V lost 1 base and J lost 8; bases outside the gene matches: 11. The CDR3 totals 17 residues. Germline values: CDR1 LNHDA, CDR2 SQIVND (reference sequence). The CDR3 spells CASSIGSPGQGAEGYTF. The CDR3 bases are TGTGCCAGTAGTATAGGGTCTCCGGGACAGGGGGCGGAAGGCTACACCTTC.

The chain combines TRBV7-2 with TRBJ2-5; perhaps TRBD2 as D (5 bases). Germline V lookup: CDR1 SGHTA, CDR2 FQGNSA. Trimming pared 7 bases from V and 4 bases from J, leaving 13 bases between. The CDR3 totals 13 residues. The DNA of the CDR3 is TGTGCCAGCACCCAAGGTCGGGGAGAGACCCAGTACTTC. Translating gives CASTQGRGETQYF.

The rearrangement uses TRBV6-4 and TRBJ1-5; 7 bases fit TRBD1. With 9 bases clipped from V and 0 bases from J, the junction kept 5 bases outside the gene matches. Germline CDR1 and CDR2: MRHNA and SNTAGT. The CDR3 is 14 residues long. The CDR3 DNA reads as TGTGCCAGGACGGGACAGTATAGCAATCAGCCCCAGCATTTT. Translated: CARTGQYSNQPQHF.

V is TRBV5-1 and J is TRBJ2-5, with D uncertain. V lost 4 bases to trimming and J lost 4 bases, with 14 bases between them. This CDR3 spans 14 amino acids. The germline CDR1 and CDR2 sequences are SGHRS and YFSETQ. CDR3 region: CASSDPDGLETQYF. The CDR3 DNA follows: TGCGCCAGCAGCGACCCGGACGGATTAGAGACCCAGTACTTC.

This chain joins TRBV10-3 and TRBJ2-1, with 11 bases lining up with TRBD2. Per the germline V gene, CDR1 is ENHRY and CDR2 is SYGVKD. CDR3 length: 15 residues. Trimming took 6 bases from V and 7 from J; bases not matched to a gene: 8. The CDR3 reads CAIRDSGGALNEQFF. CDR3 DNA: TGTGCCATCAGGGATAGCGGGGGGGCCCTAAATGAGCAGTTCTTC.

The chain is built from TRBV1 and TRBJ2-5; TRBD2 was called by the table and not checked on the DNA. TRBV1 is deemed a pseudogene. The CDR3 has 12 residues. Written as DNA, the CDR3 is TGCACCAGCAGCCAACCTACAGAGACCCAGTACTTC. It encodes CTSSQPTETQYF.

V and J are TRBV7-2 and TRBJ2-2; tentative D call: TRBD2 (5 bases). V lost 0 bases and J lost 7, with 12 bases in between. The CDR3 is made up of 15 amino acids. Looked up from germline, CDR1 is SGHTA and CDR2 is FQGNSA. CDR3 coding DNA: TGTGCCAGCAGCTTAGCGGCTAGCCAAGGCGGGGAGCTGTTTTTT. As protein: CASSLAASQGGELFF.

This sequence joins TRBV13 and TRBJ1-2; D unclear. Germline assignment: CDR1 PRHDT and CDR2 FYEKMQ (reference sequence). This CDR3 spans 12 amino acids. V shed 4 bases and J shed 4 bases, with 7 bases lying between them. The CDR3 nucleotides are TGTGCCAGCAGCTCTTCTTCCTATGGCTACACCTTC. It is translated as CASSSSSYGYTF.

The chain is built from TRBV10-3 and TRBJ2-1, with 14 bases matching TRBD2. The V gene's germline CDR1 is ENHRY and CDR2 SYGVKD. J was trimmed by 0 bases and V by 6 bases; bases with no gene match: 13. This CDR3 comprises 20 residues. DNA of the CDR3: TGTGCCATCAGCACCTCTTCCGGGACTAGCGGGAGTGGCTCCTACAATGAGCAGTTCTTC. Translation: CAISTSSGTSGSGSYNEQFF.

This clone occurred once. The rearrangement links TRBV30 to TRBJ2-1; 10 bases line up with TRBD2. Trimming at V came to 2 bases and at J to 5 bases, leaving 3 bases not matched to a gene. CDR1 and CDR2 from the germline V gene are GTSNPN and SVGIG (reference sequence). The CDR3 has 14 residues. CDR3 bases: TGTGCCTGGAGTTCTAGCGGGAGCGACAATGAGCAGTTCTTC. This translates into CAWSSSGSDNEQFF. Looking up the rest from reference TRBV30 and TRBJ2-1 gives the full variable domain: SQTIHQWPATLVQPVGSPLSLECTVEGTSNPNLYWYRQAAGRGLQLLFYSVGIGQISSEVPQNLSASRPQDRQFILSSKKLLLSDSGFYLCAWSSSGSDNEQFFGPGTRLTVL.

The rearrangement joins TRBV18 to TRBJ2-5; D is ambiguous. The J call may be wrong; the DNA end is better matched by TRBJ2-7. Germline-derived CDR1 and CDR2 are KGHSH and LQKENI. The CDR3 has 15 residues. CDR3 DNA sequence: TGTGCCAGCTCACCTCCCGCGTCCCTGGTGGACGAGCAGTACTTC. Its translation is CASSPPASLVDEQYF.

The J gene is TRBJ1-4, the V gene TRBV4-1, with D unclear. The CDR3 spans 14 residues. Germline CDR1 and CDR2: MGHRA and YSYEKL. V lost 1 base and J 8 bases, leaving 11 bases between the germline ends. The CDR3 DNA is TGCGCCAGCAGCCAAGGGGCCCCTGTGGAAAAACTGTTTTTT. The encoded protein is CASSQGAPVEKLFF.

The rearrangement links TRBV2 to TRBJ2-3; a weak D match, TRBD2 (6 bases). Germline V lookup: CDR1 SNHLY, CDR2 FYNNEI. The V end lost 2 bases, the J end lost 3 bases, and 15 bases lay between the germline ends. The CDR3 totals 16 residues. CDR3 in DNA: TGTGCCAGCAGTGAATCGGGGGAGCTGAGAACAGATACGCAGTATTTT. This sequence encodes CASSESGELRTDTQYF.

This CDR3 is CASSPRGRNTEAFF. CDR3 in DNA: TGTGCCAGCAGTCCGAGGGGGCGCAACACTGAAGCTTTCTTT. This chain links TRBV28 with TRBJ1-1, with 7 bases fitting TRBD1. V shed 5 bases and J 2 bases; nucleotides not matched to a gene: 5. CDR3 size: 14 residues. Germline-derived CDR1 and CDR2 are MDHEN and SYDVKM.

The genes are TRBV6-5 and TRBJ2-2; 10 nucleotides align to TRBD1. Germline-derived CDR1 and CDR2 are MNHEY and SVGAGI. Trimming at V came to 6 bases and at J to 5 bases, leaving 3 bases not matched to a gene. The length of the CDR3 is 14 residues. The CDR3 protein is CASRRDRGTGELFF. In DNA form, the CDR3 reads TGTGCCAGCAGGAGGGACAGGGGTACCGGGGAGCTGTTTTTT.

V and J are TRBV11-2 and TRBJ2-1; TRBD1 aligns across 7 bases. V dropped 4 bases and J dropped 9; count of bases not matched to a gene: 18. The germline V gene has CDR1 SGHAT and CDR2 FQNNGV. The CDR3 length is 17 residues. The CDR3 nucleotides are TGTGCCAGCAGCTCGACAGGGACCCGCATTAACTACGGTGAGCAGTTCTTC. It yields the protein CASSSTGTRINYGEQFF.

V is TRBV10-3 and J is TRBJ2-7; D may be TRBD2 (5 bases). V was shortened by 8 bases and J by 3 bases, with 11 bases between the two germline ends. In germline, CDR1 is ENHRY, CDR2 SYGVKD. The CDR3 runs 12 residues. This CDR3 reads CAIDRGDYEQYF. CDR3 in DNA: TGTGCCATCGATCGGGGAGACTACGAGCAGTACTTC.

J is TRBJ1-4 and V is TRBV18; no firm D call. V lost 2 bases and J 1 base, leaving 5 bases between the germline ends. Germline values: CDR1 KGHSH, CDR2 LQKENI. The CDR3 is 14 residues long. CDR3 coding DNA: TGTGCCAGCTCACCAACGGAAACTAATGAAAAACTGTTTTTT. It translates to CASSPTETNEKLFF.

DNA of the CDR3: TGTGCCAGAAGCCTACGGACTAGCGGGAGCGACGAGCAGTACTTC. It codes for CARSLRTSGSDEQYF. V and J are TRBV7-5 and TRBJ2-7; TRBD2, as called in the table, went unchecked against the DNA. TRBV7-5 represents a pseudogene. This CDR3 spans 15 amino acids.

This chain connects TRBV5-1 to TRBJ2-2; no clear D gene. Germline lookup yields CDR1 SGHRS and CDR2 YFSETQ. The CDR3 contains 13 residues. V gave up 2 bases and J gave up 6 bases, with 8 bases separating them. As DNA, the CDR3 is TGCGCCAGCAGCTTAAGCCCCGCCGGGGAGCTGTTTTTT. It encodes CASSLSPAGELFF.